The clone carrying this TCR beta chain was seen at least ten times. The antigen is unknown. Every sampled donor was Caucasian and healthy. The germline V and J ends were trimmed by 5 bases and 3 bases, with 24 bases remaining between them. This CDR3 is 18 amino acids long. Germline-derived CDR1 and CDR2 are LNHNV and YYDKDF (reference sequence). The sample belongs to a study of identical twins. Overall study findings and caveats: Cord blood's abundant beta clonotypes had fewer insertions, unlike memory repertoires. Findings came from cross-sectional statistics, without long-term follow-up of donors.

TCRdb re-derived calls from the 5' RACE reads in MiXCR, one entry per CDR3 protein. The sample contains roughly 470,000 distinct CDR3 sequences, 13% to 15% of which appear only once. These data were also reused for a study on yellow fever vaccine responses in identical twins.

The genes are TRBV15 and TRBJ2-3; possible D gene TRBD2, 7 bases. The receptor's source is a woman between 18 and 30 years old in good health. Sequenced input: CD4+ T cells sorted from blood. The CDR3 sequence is CATSSRGAPPIGTDTQYF. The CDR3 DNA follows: TGTGCCACCAGCTCCCGGGGGGCCCCACCTATTGGGACAGATACGCAGTATTTT.